The clone carrying this TCR beta chain was recorded many times. Its specificity is not known. The data originate from a study of early T cells in non-severe SARS-CoV-2 infection. Study-level information: Investigators sequenced bulk RNA drawn from unsorted whole blood, and chains remained unpaired.

Study-wide results and caveats: VDJdb matching favored anti-spike CD8 responses, missing private and CD4 specificities.

CDR1 is SEHNR, CDR2 FQNEAQ, per germline (reference sequence). V trimming: 5 bases; J trimming: 2 bases; junction bases outside the gene matches: 12. This CDR3 region has 16 residues. Unique molecular identifiers were attached to individual cDNA molecules. TCRdb ran MiXCR on the 5' RACE reads and lists one entry per CDR3 protein. The sample consists of roughly 30,000 distinct CDR3 sequences, around 7% of them appearing once. This chain joins TRBV7-9 and TRBJ2-7; 7 nucleotides line up with TRBD2. The sample taken for sequencing was whole blood. The source of this sequence is an adult who was a healthcare worker with PCR-confirmed SARS-CoV-2 infection or an uninfected control (not recorded which). The CDR3 here is CASSPFGGSGTYEQYF. In DNA form, the CDR3 reads TGTGCCAGCAGCCCCTTTGGCGGGAGTGGGACCTACGAGCAGTACTTC.